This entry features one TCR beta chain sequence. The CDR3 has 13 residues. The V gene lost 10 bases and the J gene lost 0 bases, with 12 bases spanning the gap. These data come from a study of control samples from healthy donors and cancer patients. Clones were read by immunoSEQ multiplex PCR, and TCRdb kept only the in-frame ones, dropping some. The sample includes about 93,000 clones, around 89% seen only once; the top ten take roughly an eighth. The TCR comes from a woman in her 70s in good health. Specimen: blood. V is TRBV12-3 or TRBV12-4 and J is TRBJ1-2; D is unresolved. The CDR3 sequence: CATGTQSNYGYTF. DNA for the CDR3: TGTGCCACTGGCACCCAGTCTAACTATGGCTACACCTTC.